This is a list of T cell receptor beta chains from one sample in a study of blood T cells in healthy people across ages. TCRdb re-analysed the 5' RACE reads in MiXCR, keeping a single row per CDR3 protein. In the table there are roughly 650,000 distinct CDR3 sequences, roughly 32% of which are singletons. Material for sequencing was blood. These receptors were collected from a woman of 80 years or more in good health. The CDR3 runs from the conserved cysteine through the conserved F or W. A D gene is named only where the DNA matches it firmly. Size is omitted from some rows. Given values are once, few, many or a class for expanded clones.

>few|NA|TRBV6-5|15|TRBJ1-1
TGTGCCAGCAGGCTGACCTTTGACAGGAACACTGAAGCTTTCTTT
CASRLTFDRNTEAFF
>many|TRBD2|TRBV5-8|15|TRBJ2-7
TGTGCCAGCAGCTTAAGGACTAGCGGAACCTACGAGCAGTACTTC
CASSLRTSGTYEQYF
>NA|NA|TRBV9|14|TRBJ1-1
TGTGCCAGCAGCGTTGGGAGGGCCGCCACTGAAGCTTTCTTT
CASSVGRAATEAFF
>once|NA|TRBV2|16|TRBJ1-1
TGTGCCAGCAGTGAAGGGAAGTTTAGCTGGGACACTGAAGCTTTCTTT
CASSEGKFSWDTEAFF
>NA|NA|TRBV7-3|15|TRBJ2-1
TGTGCCAGCAGCTTCACAGGGACCTCCTGCAATGAGCAGTTCTTC
CASSFTGTSCNEQFF
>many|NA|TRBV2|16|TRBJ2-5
TGTGCCAGCAGGATAGGGAGTGGGGTTTACGGAGAGACCCAGTACTTC
CASRIGSGVYGETQYF
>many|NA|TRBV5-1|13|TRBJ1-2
TGCGCCAGCAGCTTGGAAATTGGCTATGGCTACACCTTC
CASSLEIGYGYTF
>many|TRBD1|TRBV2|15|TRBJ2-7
TGTGCCAGCAGTGTATTAGGGACAGGGGCCTACGAGCAGTACTTC
CASSVLGTGAYEQYF
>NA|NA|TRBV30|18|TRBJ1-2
TGTGCCTGGAGTGGACCACAGGGCCTCCAAACCTTAAACTATGGCCACACCTTC
CAWSGPQGLQTLNYGHTF
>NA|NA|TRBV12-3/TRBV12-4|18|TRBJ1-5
TGTGCCAGCAGTTTATACCCCAGGTGGAGGGATAGCAATCAGCCCCAGCATTTT
CASSLYPRWRDSNQPQHF
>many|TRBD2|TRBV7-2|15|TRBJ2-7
TGTGCCAGCAGCTTACTAGCGGGGGGGCCAAGCGAGCAGTACTTC
CASSLLAGGPSEQYF
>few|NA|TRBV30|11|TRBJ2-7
TGTGCCTGGAGTACTGCCTACGAGCAGTACTTC
CAWSTAYEQYF
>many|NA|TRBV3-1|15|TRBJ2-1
TGTGCCAGCAGCCAAGGTAGCGGAGCCTACAATGAGCAGTTCTTC
CASSQGSGAYNEQFF
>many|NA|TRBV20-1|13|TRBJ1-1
TGCAGTGCTAAAGGAGGGGGTTTCACTGAAGCTTTCTTT
CSAKGGGFTEAFF
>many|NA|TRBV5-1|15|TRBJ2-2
TGCGCCAGCAGGTCCGGGACCGTGAACACCGGGGAGCTGTTTTTT
CASRSGTVNTGELFF
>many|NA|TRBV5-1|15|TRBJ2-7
TGCGCCAGCAGCTTGGTACAGGGATCGTCCTACGAGCAGTACTTC
CASSLVQGSSYEQYF
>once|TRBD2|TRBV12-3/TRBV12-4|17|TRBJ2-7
TGTGCCAGCAGTAAATCAGCACCGGGACTAGCGGGAGTCGAGCAGTACTTC
CASSKSAPGLAGVEQYF
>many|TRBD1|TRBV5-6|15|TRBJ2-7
TGTGCCAGCAGCTATTCCGGGACAGGATCCTACGAGCAGTACTTC
CASSYSGTGSYEQYF
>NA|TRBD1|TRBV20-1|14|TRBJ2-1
TGCAGTGCTGGAGACTCGGGACAGTCAAATGAGCAGTTCTTC
CSAGDSGQSNEQFF
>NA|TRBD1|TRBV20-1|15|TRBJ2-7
TGCAGTGGGGAACGACAGGGCTTGAGCTCCTACGAGCAGTACTTC
CSGERQGLSSYEQYF
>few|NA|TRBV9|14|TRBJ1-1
TGTGCCAGCAGCGTTGTCGGGATAAACACTGAAGCTTTCTTT
CASSVVGINTEAFF
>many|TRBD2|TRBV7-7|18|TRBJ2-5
TGTGCCAGCAGCTTCTCGGGGGGGAAGTCCTCTTGTTGGGAGACCCAGTACTTC
CASSFSGGKSSCWETQYF
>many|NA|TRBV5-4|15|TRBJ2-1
TGTGCCAGCAGCTTGGTTTCCTGGGGGGCGGATGAGCAGTTCTTC
CASSLVSWGADEQFF
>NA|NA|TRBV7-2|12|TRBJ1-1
TGTGCCAGCAGCCGAAACCCCACTGAAGCTTTCTTT
CASSRNPTEAFF